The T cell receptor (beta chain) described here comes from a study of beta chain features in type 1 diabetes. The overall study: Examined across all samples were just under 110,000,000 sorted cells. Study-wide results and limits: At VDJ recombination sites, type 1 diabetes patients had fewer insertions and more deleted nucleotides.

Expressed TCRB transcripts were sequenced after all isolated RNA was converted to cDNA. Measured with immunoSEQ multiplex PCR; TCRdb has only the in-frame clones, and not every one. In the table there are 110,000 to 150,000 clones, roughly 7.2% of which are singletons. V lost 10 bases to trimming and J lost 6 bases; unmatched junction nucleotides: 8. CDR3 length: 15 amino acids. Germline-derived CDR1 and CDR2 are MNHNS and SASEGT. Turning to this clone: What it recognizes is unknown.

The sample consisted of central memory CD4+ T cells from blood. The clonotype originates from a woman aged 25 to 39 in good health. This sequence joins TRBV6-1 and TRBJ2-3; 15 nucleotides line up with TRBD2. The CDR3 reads CANGLAGGTGDTQYF. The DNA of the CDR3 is TGTGCCAACGGACTAGCGGGAGGGACCGGGGATACGCAGTATTTT.